This passage covers 27 T cell receptor beta chains from one sample sequenced in a study of Graves' ophthalmopathy and Graves' hyperthyroidism. RNA transcripts provided the template for amplifying TCR beta CDR3 regions. A first-round RT-PCR used HTBI primers, followed by a second-round multiplex PCR. TCRdb called the multiplex PCR reads again in MiXCR, with one record for every CDR3 protein. Here the sample spans hundreds of thousands of distinct CDR3 sequences, about 40% being singletons. The sequencing sample was made of peripheral blood. The receptor source for this set is an adult man with Graves' ophthalmopathy.

Points on this clonotype: This may arise from a read error, as a much more abundant clone is one base away. V and J are TRBV9 and TRBJ2-7; TRBD2 matches 7 bases. Germline CDR1 reads SGDLS; CDR2 reads YYNGEE. CDR3 size: 12 residues. Trimming took 4 bases from V and 5 from J; bases not matched to a gene: 3. The CDR3 sequence: CASSPREDEQYF. The CDR3 DNA reads TGTGCCAGCAGCCCACGGGAGGACGAGCAGTACTTC.

The chain uses TRBV13 and TRBJ2-7, with D possibly being TRBD1 or TRBD2 (5 bases each). CDR1 is PRHDT, CDR2 FYEKMQ, per germline (reference sequence). The CDR3 contains 14 residues. The V end lost 6 bases, the J end lost 0 bases, and 12 bases lay between the germline ends. Here the CDR3 DNA reads TGTGCCAGCAGTTACGAGGGGACCTCCTACGAGCAGTACTTC. Translating it yields CASSYEGTSYEQYF.

The chain has TRBV10-3 and TRBJ2-5; 10 bases match TRBD2. Germline V gene lookup returns CDR1 ENHRY and CDR2 SYGVKD. The V gene end was trimmed by 2 bases and the J gene end by 7 bases; junction bases not matched to a gene: 7. This CDR3 is 15 amino acids long. The CDR3 here is CAISESGGAGGTQYF. DNA of the CDR3: TGTGCCATCAGTGAGAGCGGGGGGGCCGGAGGGACCCAGTACTTC.

This clonotype came up a few times. The CDR3 sequence is CASSSADPSSYEQYF. The CDR3 nucleotides read TGTGCCAGCAGTTCAGCAGACCCGAGCTCCTACGAGCAGTACTTC. J is TRBJ2-7 and V is TRBV27; the D is unclear. From germline, CDR1 is MNHEY and CDR2 SMNVEV (reference sequence). V was trimmed by 4 bases and J by 0 bases, leaving 13 bases between them. CDR3 size: 15 residues.

This clonotype was seen many times. The chain couples TRBV10-3 to TRBJ2-5; 7 bases match TRBD1. The V and J ends lost 2 bases and 4 bases, in that order; junction bases with no gene match: 4. The CDR3 runs to 14 residues. Per the germline V gene, CDR1 is ENHRY and CDR2 is SYGVKD. The DNA for the CDR3 is TGTGCCATCAGTGAGACGGGACAGACAGAGACCCAGTACTTC. As protein: CAISETGQTETQYF.

The chain is built from TRBV6-2 or TRBV6-3 and TRBJ2-7; D is uncertain. V gave up 2 bases and J gave up 2 bases, with 7 bases separating them. In germline, CDR1 is MNHEY, CDR2 SVGEGT. The CDR3 covers 13 residues. In DNA, the CDR3 is TGTGCCAGCAGTTACGGCAGAGCCTACGAGCAGTACTTC. It translates to CASSYGRAYEQYF.

This clonotype was recorded many times. The rearrangement joins TRBV7-2 to TRBJ2-2, with TRBD2 as a possible D gene (5 bases). The CDR3 totals 15 residues. Trimming took 5 bases from V and 0 from J, leaving 10 bases between them. Germline CDR1 and CDR2: SGHTA and FQGNSA. The CDR3 DNA reads as TGTGCCAGCAGCCTGGGAGCGACGAACACCGGGGAGCTGTTTTTT. It encodes CASSLGATNTGELFF. The full variable domain, rest sourced from reference TRBV7-2 and TRBJ2-2, is GAGVSQSPSNKVTEKGKDVELRCDPISGHTALYWYRQSLGQGLEFLIYFQGNSAPDKSGLPSDRFSAERTGGSVSTLTIQRTQQEDSAVYLCASSLGATNTGELFFGEGSRLTVL.

This clonotype was detected ten times or more. This chain connects TRBV24-1 to TRBJ2-2; no clear D. The CDR3 length is 12 residues. The V gene's germline CDR1 is KGHDR and CDR2 SFDVKD. The germline V and J ends were trimmed by 6 bases and 8 bases, with 9 bases remaining between them. The DNA of the CDR3 is TGTGCCACCAGTAGTCAGTCTGGGGAGCTGTTTTTT. Translated: CATSSQSGELFF.

The chain is built from TRBV20-1 and TRBJ2-2; TRBD1 or TRBD2 may be the D gene (5 bases each). V was shortened by 5 bases and J by 3 bases, with 16 bases between the two germline ends. This CDR3 spans 15 amino acids. The germline V gene has CDR1 DFQATT and CDR2 SNEGSKA (reference sequence). The CDR3 protein is CSALSSGTYTGELFF. The CDR3 DNA sequence: TGCAGTGCTCTTTCGTCCGGGACCTACACCGGGGAGCTGTTTTTT.

This clonotype was seen more than once but under ten times. The chain employs TRBV20-1 and TRBJ1-4; 10 bases are shared with TRBD1. The J segment lost 2 bases and the V segment lost 3 bases, leaving 6 bases of the junction unmatched. Germline CDR1 reads DFQATT; CDR2 reads SNEGSKA (reference sequence). This CDR3 has 16 amino acids. The CDR3: CSARPRQGATNEKLFF. CDR3 DNA sequence: TGCAGTGCTAGGCCTAGACAGGGGGCGACTAATGAAAAACTGTTTTTT.

There are a few counts of this clonotype. The chain recombines TRBV6-6 with TRBJ2-7; the match to TRBD2 covers 8 bases. The germline CDR1 and CDR2 sequences are MNHNY and SVGAGI (reference sequence). Germline trimming cut 9 bases from V and 5 bases from J; bases unmatched to any gene: 9. The CDR3 has 13 residues. The CDR3 region has the DNA TGTGCCAGTGGGACGGGAGGGAGGGACGAGCAGTACTTC. Protein sequence: CASGTGGRDEQYF.

The V and J genes are TRBV6-1 and TRBJ2-2; D possibly uses TRBD1 or TRBD2 (5 bases each). The V gene's germline CDR1 is MNHNS and CDR2 SASEGT. V gave up 6 bases and J gave up 0 bases, with 11 bases separating them. This CDR3 is built from 15 residues. This CDR3 reads CASSWDHTNTGELFF. Written as DNA, the CDR3 is TGTGCCAGCAGCTGGGACCACACGAACACCGGGGAGCTGTTTTTT.

The chain joins TRBV5-5 to TRBJ1-5, with a possible D match to TRBD1 (5 bases). Trimming left V 6 bases short and J 7 bases short, with 14 bases between. The CDR3 has 13 amino acids. Per the germline V gene, CDR1 is SGHKS and CDR2 is YYEKEE (reference sequence). The CDR3 DNA follows: TGTGCCAGCAACTTCCGAGGGGACCAGCCCCAGCATTTT. This translates into CASNFRGDQPQHF.

The CDR3 DNA is TGTGCCAGCAGCCCTACAGGGACTAGCTTACGCGAGCAGTACTTC. Its protein is CASSPTGTSLREQYF. The rearrangement uses TRBV9 and TRBJ2-7, with 9 bases that match TRBD2. V dropped 4 bases and J dropped 6; count of bases not matched to a gene: 11. In germline, CDR1 is SGDLS, CDR2 YYNGEE. This CDR3 region has 15 residues.

This clonotype has a single count. The chain joins TRBV11-2 to TRBJ1-4; D perhaps matches TRBD1 (5 bases). V gave up 1 base and J gave up 8 bases, with 14 bases separating them. The CDR3 has 15 amino acids. Germline V gives CDR1 SGHAT, CDR2 FQNNGV. CDR3 region: CASSLVAGRDEKLFF. The CDR3 bases are TGTGCCAGCAGCTTAGTCGCGGGACGAGACGAAAAACTGTTTTTT.

This clonotype was seen many times. The chain carries TRBV7-8 and TRBJ1-4; TRBD1 matches at 10 bases. V shed 7 bases and J 6 bases; nucleotides not matched to a gene: 5. CDR3 length equals 14 residues. Per germline, CDR1 SGHVS and CDR2 FQNEAQ. In DNA, the CDR3 is TGTGCCAGCACACGGACAGGGGGGGATGAAAAACTGTTTTTT. As protein: CASTRTGGDEKLFF.

V gene TRBV19 combines with J gene TRBJ1-6; TRBD1 might be the D (6 bases). Germline values: CDR1 LNHDA, CDR2 SQIVND (reference sequence). The CDR3 length is 16 residues. The V gene lost 7 bases and the J gene lost 7 bases, with 20 bases spanning the gap. The CDR3 DNA reads TGTGCCAGTAAATCGTCCAACAGGGTGTCCAATTCACCCCTCCACTTT. This encodes CASKSSNRVSNSPLHF.

At least ten counts were recorded for this clonotype. At one end the junction does not follow the germline gene, possibly because of a read error. The genes are TRBV7-7 and TRBJ2-5; TRBD1 agrees at 7 bases. This CDR3 spans 14 amino acids. The V gene's germline CDR1 is SSHAT and CDR2 FNYEAQ (reference sequence). The CDR3 region has the DNA TGTGCTAGCAGCCCCGGGACAGTGGAAGAGACCCAGTACTTC. This gives the protein CASSPGTVEETQYF. Combining the CDR3 with reference TRBV7-7 and TRBJ2-5 gives the whole variable domain GAGVSQSPRYKVTKRGQDVTLRCDPISSHATLYWYQQALGQGPEFLTYFNYEAQPDKSGLPSDRFSAERPEGSISTLTIQRTEQRDSAMYRCASSPGTVEETQYFGPGTRLLVL.

This clonotype has ten or more counts. This chain joins TRBV9 and TRBJ1-6; TRBD1 aligns across 7 bases. The CDR3 runs 14 residues. Germline CDR1 SGDLS, CDR2 YYNGEE. After removal of 3 bases from V and 10 bases from J, the junction contained 7 bases not matched to a gene. The CDR3 bases are TGTGCCAGCAGCGGGACAGGACACGGATCACCCCTCCACTTT. This sequence encodes CASSGTGHGSPLHF.

A few counts support this clonotype. The chain links TRBV5-1 to TRBJ2-3, with D uncertain. CDR3 length: 15 residues. Germline CDR1 reads SGHRS; CDR2 reads YFSETQ. The V gene lost 0 bases and the J gene lost 1 base, with 9 bases spanning the gap. Here the CDR3 reads CASSLAPAGTDTQYF. The CDR3 region has the DNA TGCGCCAGCAGCTTGGCTCCAGCAGGCACAGATACGCAGTATTTT.

This clonotype was picked up one time. The rearrangement links TRBV19 to TRBJ1-2; D is unresolved. Trimming stripped 11 bases from V and 6 bases from J, with 19 bases between. Germline CDR1 LNHDA, CDR2 SQIVND (reference sequence). The CDR3 consists of 13 residues. CDR3 sequence: CAWSVSAVHGYTF. CDR3 nucleotide sequence: TGTGCCTGGAGTGTATCCGCCGTTCATGGCTACACCTTC.

This clonotype was seen repeatedly, ten times or more. V usage is TRBV7-9 and J usage is TRBJ2-7; TRBD2 is a possible D gene (6 bases). CDR1 and CDR2 (germline): SEHNR, FQNEAQ (reference sequence). V was pared by 5 bases and J by 2 bases, with 13 bases between. The CDR3 length is 14 residues. The CDR3 loop is CASSKGLGAYEQYF. CDR3 nucleotides: TGTGCCAGCAGCAAGGGACTGGGGGCCTACGAGCAGTACTTC. The whole variable domain, filled in from reference TRBV7-9 and TRBJ2-7, reads DTGVSQNPRHKITKRGQNVTFRCDPISEHNRLYWYRQTLGQGPEFLTYFQNEAQLEKSRLLSDRFSAERPKGSFSTLEIQRTEQGDSAMYLCASSKGLGAYEQYFGPGTRLTVT.

This clonotype was detected ten times or more. The genes are TRBV5-1 and TRBJ2-5; possibly TRBD2 for D (5 bases). CDR3 size: 13 residues. V was cut by 2 bases and J by 5 bases, with 10 bases left in between. Germline CDR1 SGHRS, CDR2 YFSETQ. CDR3 coding DNA: TGCGCCAGCAGCTTTCGGGAATCGGAGACCCAGTACTTC. Encoded protein: CASSFRESETQYF. The whole variable domain, filled in from reference TRBV5-1 and TRBJ2-5, reads KAGVTQTPRYLIKTRGQQVTLSCSPISGHRSVSWYQQTPGQGLQFLFEYFSETQRNKGNFPGRFSGRQFSNSRSEMNVSTLELGDSALYLCASSFRESETQYFGPGTRLLVL.

In this sample, this clonotype turned up a few times. The chain combines TRBV13 with TRBJ1-4; TRBD1 might be the D (6 bases). Germline CDR1 and CDR2: PRHDT and FYEKMQ (reference sequence). The CDR3 has 13 residues. V gave up 5 bases and J gave up 3 bases, with 7 bases separating them. The CDR3 loop is CASSRGANEKLFF. CDR3 nucleotide sequence: TGTGCCAGCAGCAGGGGGGCTAATGAAAAACTGTTTTTT.

In this sample, this clonotype turned up many times. The chain recombines TRBV9 with TRBJ1-1; D is unclear. This CDR3 spans 15 amino acids. Between the trimmed V and J ends, which lost 0 bases and 4 bases, there was a span of 13 bases. Germline V lookup: CDR1 SGDLS, CDR2 YYNGEE. Here the CDR3 reads CASSVGAEGSTEAFF. In DNA form, the CDR3 reads TGTGCCAGCAGCGTAGGGGCGGAGGGTAGCACTGAAGCTTTCTTT.

The chain has TRBV7-9 and TRBJ1-1; D call uncertain. Trimming shortened V by 6 bases and J by 1 base, and 15 bases separated the two germline ends. The CDR3 is 15 amino acids. The germline CDR1 and CDR2 sequences are SEHNR and FQNEAQ (reference sequence). This chain's CDR3 is CASRYVPAPNTEAFF. CDR3 coding DNA: TGTGCCAGCAGGTACGTCCCTGCACCGAACACTGAAGCTTTCTTT.

About this clonotype itself: The germline gene is not matched at one end of the junction; a read error may be the cause. The rearrangement uses TRBV10-3 and TRBJ1-1, with D uncertain. The CDR3 is 13 amino acids. Per germline, CDR1 ENHRY and CDR2 SYGVKD. The CDR3: CASSEFYDREAFF. CDR3 DNA sequence: TGTGCCAGCAGTGAATTCTACGACCGCGAAGCTTTCTTT.